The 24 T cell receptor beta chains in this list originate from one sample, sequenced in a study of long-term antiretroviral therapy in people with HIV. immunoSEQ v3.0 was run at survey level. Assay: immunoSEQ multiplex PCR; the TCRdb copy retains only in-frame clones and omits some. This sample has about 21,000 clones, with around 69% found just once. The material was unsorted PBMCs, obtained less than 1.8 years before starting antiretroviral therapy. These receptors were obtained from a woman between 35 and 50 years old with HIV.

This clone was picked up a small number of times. CDR3 residues: CASSQTPVGLNTEAFF. CDR3 in DNA: TGCGCCAGCAGTCAAACCCCAGTGGGTTTGAACACTGAAGCTTTCTTT. This chain joins TRBV23-1 and TRBJ1-1; D call uncertain. TRBV23-1 is an open reading frame whose function is uncertain. The V end lost 2 bases, the J end lost 0 bases, and 13 bases lay between the germline ends. The CDR3 consists of 16 residues.

As DNA, the CDR3 is TGCGCCAGCAGCTTGGAGCGGGAAGGCATTCAGTACTTC. It encodes CASSLEREGIQYF. V usage is TRBV5-1 and J usage is TRBJ2-4; 7 bases map to TRBD2. This CDR3 region has 13 residues. V shed 0 bases and J 9 bases; nucleotides not matched to a gene: 3. From germline, CDR1 is SGHRS and CDR2 YFSETQ.

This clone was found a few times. The CDR3 nucleotides are TGTGCCAGCAGTTCCAACACCGGGGAGCTGTTTTTT. This encodes CASSSNTGELFF. The V call is TRBV6-5, the J call TRBJ2-2; D remains unclear. Germline V gene data show CDR1 as MNHEY and CDR2 as SVGAGI. The CDR3 is made up of 12 amino acids. Trimming left V 4 bases short and J 2 bases short, with 2 bases between.

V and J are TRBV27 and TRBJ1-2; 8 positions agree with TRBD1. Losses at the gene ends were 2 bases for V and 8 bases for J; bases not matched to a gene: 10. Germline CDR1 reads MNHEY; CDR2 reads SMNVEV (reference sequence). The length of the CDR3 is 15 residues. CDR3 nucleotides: TGTGCCAGCAGTTTAGTCCAGGGGGCTGGGGAAGGCTACACCTTC. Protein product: CASSLVQGAGEGYTF.

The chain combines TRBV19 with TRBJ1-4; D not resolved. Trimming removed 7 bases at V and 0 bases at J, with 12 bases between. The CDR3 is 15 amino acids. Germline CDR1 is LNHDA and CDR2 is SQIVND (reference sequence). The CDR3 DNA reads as TGTGCCAGTACCGGCCAGGATGCAACTAATGAAAAACTGTTTTTT. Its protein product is CASTGQDATNEKLFF.

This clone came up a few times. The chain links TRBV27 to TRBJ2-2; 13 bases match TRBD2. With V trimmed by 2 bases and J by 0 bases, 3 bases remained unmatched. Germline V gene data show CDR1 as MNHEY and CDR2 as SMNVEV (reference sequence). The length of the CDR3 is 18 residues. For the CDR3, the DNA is TGTGCCAGCAGTTTAAGGGGGACTAGCGGGACGAACACCGGGGAGCTGTTTTTT. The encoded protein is CASSLRGTSGTNTGELFF.

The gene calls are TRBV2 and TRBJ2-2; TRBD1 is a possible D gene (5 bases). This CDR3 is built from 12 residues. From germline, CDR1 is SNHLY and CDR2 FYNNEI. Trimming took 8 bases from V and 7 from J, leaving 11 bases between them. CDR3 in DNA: TGTGCCAGCTCGGAAAGGGGCGGGGAGCTGTTTTTT. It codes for CASSERGGELFF.

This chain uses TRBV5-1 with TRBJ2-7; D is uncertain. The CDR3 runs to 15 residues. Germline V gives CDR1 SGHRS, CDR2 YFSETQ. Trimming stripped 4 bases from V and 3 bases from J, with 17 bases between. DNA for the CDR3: TGCGCCAGCAGCCCTGTCTGGCCTCACAACTACGAGCAGTACTTC. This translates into CASSPVWPHNYEQYF.

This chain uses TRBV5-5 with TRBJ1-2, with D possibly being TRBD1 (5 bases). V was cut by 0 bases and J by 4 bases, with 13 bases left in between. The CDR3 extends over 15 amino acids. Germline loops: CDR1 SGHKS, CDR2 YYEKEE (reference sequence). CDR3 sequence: CASSLDGGSPYGYTF. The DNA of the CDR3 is TGTGCCAGCAGCTTGGATGGGGGGAGCCCCTATGGCTACACCTTC. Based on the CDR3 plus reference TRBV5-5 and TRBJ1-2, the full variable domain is DAGVTQSPTHLIKTRGQQVTLRCSPISGHKSVSWYQQVLGQGPQFIFQYYEKEERGRGNFPDRFSARQFPNYSSELNVNALLLGDSALYLCASSLDGGSPYGYTFGSGTRLTVV.

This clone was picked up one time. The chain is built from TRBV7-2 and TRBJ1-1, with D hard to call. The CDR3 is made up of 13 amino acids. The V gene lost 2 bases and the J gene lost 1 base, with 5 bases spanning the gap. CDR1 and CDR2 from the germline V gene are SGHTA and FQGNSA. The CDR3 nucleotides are TGTGCCAGCAGCTTACTTAGGAACACTGAAGCTTTCTTT. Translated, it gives CASSLLRNTEAFF.

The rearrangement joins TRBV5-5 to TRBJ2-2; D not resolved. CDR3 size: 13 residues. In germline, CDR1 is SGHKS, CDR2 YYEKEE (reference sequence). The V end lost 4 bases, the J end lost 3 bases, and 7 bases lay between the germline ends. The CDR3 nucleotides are TGTGCCAGCAGCCTAGAGCACACCGGGGAGCTGTTTTTT. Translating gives CASSLEHTGELFF.

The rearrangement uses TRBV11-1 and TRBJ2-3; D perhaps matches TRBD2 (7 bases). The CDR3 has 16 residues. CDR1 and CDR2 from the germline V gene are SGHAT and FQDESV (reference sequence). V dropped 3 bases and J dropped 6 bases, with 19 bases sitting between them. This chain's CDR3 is CASSFPGQGGGDTQYF. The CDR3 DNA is TGTGCCAGCAGCTTCCCAGGGCAGGGCGGGGGCGATACGCAGTATTTT. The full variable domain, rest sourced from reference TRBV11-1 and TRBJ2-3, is EAEVAQSPRYKITEKSQAVAFWCDPISGHATLYWYRQILGQGPELLVQFQDESVVDDSQLPKDRFSAERLKGVDSTLKIQPAELGDSAMYLCASSFPGQGGGDTQYFGPGTRLTVL.

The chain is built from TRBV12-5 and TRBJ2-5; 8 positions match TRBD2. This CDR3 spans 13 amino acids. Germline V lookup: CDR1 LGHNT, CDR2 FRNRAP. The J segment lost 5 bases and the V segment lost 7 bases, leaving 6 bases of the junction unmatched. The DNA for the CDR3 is TGTGCTAGTGTTAAGCGGGGGTGGGAGACCCAGTACTTC. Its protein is CASVKRGWETQYF. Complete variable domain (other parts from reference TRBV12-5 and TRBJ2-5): DARVTQTPRHKVTEMGQEVTMRCQPILGHNTVFWYRQTMMQGLELLAYFRNRAPLDDSGMPKDRFSAEMPDATLATLKIQPSEPRDSAVYFCASVKRGWETQYFGPGTRLLVL.

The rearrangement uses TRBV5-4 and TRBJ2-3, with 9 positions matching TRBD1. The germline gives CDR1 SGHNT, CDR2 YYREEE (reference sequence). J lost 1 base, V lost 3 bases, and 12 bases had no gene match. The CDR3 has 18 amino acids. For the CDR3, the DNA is TGTGCCAGCAGCTCCCGGGGTAGGACAGGGGTTCGCACAGATACGCAGTATTTT. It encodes CASSSRGRTGVRTDTQYF.

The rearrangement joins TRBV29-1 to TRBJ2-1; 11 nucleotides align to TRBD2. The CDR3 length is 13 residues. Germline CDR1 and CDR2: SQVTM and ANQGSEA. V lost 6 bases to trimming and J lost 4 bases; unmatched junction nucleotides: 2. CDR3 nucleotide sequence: TGCAGCGTAGGGACTAGCGGATACAATGAGCAGTTCTTC. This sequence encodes CSVGTSGYNEQFF.

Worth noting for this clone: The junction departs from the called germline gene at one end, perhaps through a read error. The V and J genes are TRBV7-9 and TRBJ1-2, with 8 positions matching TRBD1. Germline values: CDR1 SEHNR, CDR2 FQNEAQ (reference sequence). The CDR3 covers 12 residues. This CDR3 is CASSLESGQAVF. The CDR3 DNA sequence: TGTGCCAGCAGCTTAGAGTCGGGACAGGCTGTTTTC.

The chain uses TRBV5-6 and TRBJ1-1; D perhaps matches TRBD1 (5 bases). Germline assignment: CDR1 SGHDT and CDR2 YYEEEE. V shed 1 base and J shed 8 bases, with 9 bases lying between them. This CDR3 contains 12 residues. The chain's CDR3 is CASSLIGTEAFF. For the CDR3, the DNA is TGTGCCAGCAGCTTGATTGGGACGGAAGCTTTCTTT.

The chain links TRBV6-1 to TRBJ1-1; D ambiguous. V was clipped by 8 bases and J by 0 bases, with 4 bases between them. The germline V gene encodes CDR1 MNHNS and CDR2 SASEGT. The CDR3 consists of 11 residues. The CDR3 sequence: CASGVNTEAFF. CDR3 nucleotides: TGTGCCAGCGGGGTGAACACTGAAGCTTTCTTT.

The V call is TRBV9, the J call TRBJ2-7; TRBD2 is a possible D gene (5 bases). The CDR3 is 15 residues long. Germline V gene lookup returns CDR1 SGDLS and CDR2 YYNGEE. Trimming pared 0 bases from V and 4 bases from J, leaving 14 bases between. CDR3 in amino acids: CASSVDVGLTYEQYF. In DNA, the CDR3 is TGTGCCAGCAGCGTAGATGTCGGACTCACTTACGAGCAGTACTTC.

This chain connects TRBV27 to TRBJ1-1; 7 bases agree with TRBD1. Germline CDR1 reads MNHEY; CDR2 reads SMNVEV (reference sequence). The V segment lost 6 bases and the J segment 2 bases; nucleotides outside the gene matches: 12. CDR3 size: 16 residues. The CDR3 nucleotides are TGTGCCAGCAGACCGACAGGGTGGGCTGGAAACACTGAAGCTTTCTTT. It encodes CASRPTGWAGNTEAFF.

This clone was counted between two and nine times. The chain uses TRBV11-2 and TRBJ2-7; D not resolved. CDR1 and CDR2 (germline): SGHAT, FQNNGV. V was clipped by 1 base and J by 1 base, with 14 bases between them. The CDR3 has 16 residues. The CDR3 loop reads CASSLVMVEESYEQYF. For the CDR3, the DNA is TGTGCCAGCAGCTTAGTTATGGTCGAAGAATCCTACGAGCAGTACTTC.

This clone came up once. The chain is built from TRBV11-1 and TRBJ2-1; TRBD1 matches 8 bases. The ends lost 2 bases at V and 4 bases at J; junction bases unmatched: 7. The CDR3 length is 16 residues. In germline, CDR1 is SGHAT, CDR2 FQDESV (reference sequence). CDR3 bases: TGTGCCAGCAGCTTAAGCAGGGGGCGCCTGTACAATGAGCAGTTCTTC. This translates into CASSLSRGRLYNEQFF.

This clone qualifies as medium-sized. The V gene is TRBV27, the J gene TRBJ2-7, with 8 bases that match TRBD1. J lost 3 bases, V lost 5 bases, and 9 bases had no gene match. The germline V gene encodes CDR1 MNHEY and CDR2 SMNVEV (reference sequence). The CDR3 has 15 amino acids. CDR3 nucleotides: TGTGCCAGCAGTCCCAACCTGGGACAGGACTACGAGCAGTACTTC. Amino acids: CASSPNLGQDYEQYF.

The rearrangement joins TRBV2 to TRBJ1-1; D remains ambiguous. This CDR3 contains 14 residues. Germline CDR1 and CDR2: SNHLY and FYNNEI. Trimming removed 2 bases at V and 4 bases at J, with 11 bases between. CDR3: CASSEQAGSTEAFF. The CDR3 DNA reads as TGTGCCAGCAGTGAACAGGCGGGGAGCACTGAAGCTTTCTTT.